This TCR beta chain was profiled in a study of shared clonotypes between healthy human individuals. Findings and limits, study-wide: Naive CD4 clonotype sharing across four donors was around 5%. Naive subsets usually exceeded memory subsets in estimated richness.

About this clone itself: Its matching antigen is unknown.

Source study methods: In the immunoSEQ data, sequences were junction-only and lacked quality scores, so filtering differed. Libraries were prepared by immunoSEQ multiplex PCR; TCRdb keeps only in-frame clonotypes and omits some of them. V and J calls and clone size are as listed in that table; D and trimming were resolved from the DNA. The sample gives some 2,100,000 clones, around 93% of which show up once; around 1.7% is in the top ten. There are 15 residues in the CDR3. Germline V lookup: CDR1 SQVTM, CDR2 ANQGSEA. The V end lost 2 bases, the J end lost 2 bases, and 13 bases lay between the germline ends. CD45RO-negative, CCR7-positively selected cells formed the naive CD8 fraction, excluding terminally differentiated effector memory CD45RA+ cells.

Input material: naive CD8+ T cells from PBMCs. This sequence was found in a man aged 18 to 35 in good health. Some clones in this sample may be carry-over from other donors' samples. The chain recombines TRBV29-1 with TRBJ2-1; D perhaps matches TRBD2 (5 bases). CDR3 in amino acids: CSVEYRGRTYNEQFF. CDR3 nucleotides: TGCAGCGTTGAATACCGAGGGCGGACCTACAATGAGCAGTTCTTC.